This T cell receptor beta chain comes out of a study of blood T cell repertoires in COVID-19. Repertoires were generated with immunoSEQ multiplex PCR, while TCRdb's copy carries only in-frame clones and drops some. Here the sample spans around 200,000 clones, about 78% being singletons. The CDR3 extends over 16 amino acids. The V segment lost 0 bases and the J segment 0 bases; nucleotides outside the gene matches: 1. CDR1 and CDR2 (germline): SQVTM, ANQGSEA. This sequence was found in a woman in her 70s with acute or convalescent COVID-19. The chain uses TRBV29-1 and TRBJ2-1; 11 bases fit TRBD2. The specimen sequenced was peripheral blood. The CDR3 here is CSVEEGLAGSYNEQFF. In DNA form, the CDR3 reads TGCAGCGTTGAAGAAGGACTAGCGGGCTCCTACAATGAGCAGTTCTTC.